This T cell receptor (beta chain) was sequenced during a study of control samples from healthy donors and cancer patients. Libraries were prepared by immunoSEQ multiplex PCR; TCRdb keeps only in-frame clonotypes and omits some of them. The sample carries about 410,000 clones, approximately 92% recorded once. The CDR3 consists of 18 residues. V shed 0 bases and J 3 bases; nucleotides not matched to a gene: 11. CDR1 is SGHVS and CDR2 is FQNEAQ in the germline V gene. This chain uses TRBV7-8 with TRBJ2-3; 8 nucleotides agree with TRBD1. The clonotype comes from a man aged 40-49 years with head and neck cancer. Sequencing was done on a sample of PBMCs. The CDR3 loop reads CASSLAVMAGGTTDTQYF. The CDR3 nucleotides read TGTGCCAGCAGCTTAGCGGTCATGGCAGGGGGCACGACAGATACGCAGTATTTT.